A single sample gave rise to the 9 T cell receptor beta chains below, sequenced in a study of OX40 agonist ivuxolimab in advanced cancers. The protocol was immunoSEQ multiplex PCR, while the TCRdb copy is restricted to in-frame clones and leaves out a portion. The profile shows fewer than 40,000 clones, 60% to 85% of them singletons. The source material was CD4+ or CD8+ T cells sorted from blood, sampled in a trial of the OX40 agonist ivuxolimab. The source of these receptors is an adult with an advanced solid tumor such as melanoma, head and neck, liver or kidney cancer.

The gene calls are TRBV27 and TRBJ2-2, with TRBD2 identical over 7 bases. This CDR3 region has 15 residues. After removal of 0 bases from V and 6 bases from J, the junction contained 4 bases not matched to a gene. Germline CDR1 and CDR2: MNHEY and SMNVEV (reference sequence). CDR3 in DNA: TGTGCCAGCAGTTTATCGGGAGGGGCTCCCGGGGAGCTGTTTTTT. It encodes CASSLSGGAPGELFF.

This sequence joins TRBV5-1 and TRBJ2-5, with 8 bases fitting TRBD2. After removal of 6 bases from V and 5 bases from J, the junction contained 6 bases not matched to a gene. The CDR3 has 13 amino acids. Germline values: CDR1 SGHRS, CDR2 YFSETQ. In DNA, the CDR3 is TGCGCCAGCAAGGCGGGAGGCGAGGAGACCCAGTACTTC. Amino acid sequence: CASKAGGEETQYF.

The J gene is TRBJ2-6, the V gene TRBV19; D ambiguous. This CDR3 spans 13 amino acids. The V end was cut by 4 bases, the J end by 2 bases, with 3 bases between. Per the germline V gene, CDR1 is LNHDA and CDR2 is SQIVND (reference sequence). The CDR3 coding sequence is TGTGCCAGTAGTACTACTGGGGCCAACGTCCTGACTTTC. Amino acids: CASSTTGANVLTF.

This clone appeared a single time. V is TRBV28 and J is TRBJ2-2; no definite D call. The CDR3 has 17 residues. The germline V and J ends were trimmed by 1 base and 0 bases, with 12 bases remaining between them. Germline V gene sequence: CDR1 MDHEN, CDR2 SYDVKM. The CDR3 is CASSLFLSGSNTGELFF. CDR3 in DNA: TGTGCCAGCAGTTTATTCCTATCGGGTTCGAACACCGGGGAGCTGTTTTTT.

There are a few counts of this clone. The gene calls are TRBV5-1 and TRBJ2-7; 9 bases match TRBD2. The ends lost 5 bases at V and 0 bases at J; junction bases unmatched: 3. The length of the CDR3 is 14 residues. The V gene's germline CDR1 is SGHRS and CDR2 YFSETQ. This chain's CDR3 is CASRPGLASYEQYF. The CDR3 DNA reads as TGCGCCAGCAGACCGGGACTAGCCTCCTACGAGCAGTACTTC.

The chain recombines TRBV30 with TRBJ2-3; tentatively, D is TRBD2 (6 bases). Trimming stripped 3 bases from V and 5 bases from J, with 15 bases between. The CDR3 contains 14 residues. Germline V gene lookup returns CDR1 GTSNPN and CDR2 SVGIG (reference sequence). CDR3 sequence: CAWSLGGAGDTQYF. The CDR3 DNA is TGTGCCTGGAGCCTCGGAGGAGCGGGAGATACGCAGTATTTT.

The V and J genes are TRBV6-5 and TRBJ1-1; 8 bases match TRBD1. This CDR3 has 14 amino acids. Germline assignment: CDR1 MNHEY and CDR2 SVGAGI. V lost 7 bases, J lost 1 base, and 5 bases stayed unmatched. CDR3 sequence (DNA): TGTGCCAGCACCTACAGGGGGGGGAACACTGAAGCTTTCTTT. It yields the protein CASTYRGGNTEAFF.

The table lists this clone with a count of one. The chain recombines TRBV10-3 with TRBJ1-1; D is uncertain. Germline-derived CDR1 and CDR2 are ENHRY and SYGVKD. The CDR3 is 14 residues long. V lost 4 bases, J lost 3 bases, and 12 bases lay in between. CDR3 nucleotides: TGTGCCATCAGTGGGGGTTCGTGGGACACTGAAGCTTTCTTT. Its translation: CAISGGSWDTEAFF.

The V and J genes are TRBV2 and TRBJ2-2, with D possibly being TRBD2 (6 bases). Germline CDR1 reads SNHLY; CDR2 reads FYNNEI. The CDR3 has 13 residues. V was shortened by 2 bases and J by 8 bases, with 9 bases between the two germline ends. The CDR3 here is CASSESAGGELFF. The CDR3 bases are TGTGCCAGCAGTGAATCCGCGGGAGGGGAGCTGTTTTTT.